Below, 6 T cell receptor beta chains from the same sample are listed, as sequenced in a study of early T cells in non-severe SARS-CoV-2 infection. Each CDR3 protein is one row after TCRdb ran MiXCR on the 5' RACE reads. The repertoire includes 60,000 to 65,000 distinct CDR3 sequences, roughly 9% of them detected once, and around 15% sits in the top ten. The sequences come from whole blood, collected at baseline. The receptors originated from an adult who was a healthcare worker with PCR-confirmed SARS-CoV-2 infection or an uninfected control (not recorded which).

This clonotype showed up many times. This rearrangement joins TRBV5-8 to TRBJ2-2; unclear D gene. Trimming removed 1 base from V and 1 base from J, with 8 bases in between. The CDR3 loop spans 15 amino acids. Germline CDR1 reads SGHTS; CDR2 reads YDEGEE. CDR3 sequence: CASSLRTKNTGELFF. The DNA for the CDR3 is TGTGCCAGCAGCTTGCGAACAAAGAACACCGGGGAGCTGTTTTTT.

This clonotype was recorded once. The gene calls are TRBV7-2 and TRBJ2-1; 10 bases are a match to TRBD2. The CDR3 runs 15 residues. CDR1 and CDR2 from the germline V gene are SGHTA and FQGNSA. V lost 5 bases and J lost 7; bases outside the gene matches: 8. CDR3 DNA sequence: TGTGCCAGCAGCAGAACTAGCGGGATTTGGAATGAGCAGTTCTTC. Translating gives CASSRTSGIWNEQFF.

Only a few counts were recorded for this clonotype. The chain links TRBV6-1 to TRBJ2-1; 9 bases are a match to TRBD1. The trim removed 2 bases at V and 4 bases at J, leaving 3 bases unmatched. The CDR3 consists of 15 residues. Germline CDR1 MNHNS, CDR2 SASEGT. The CDR3 sequence is CASSEQTGGYNEQFF. For the CDR3, the DNA is TGTGCCAGCAGTGAACAGACAGGGGGGTACAATGAGCAGTTCTTC.

Comments on this clonotype: Mismatch with germline at one junction end may stem from a read error. This rearrangement joins TRBV7-9 to TRBJ2-7, with D possibly matching TRBD2 (6 bases). The CDR3 is 11 amino acids. Germline V gives CDR1 SEHNR, CDR2 FQNEAQ (reference sequence). CDR3 DNA sequence: TGTGCCAGCAGCCGAACTAGCTCCCTCAACTTC. This codes for CASSRTSSLNF.

This chain uses TRBV2 with TRBJ2-5, with D tentatively TRBD2 (6 bases). The CDR3 is made up of 14 amino acids. Trimming cost V 5 bases and J 5 bases, with 15 bases left between them. Per germline, CDR1 SNHLY and CDR2 FYNNEI. Here the CDR3 DNA reads TGTGCCAGCAGTTACGGGACTGCCCAGGAGACCCAGTACTTC. Translated, it gives CASSYGTAQETQYF.

This clonotype was counted ten times or more. The chain uses TRBV7-3 and TRBJ2-1, with D perhaps matching TRBD1 (5 bases). The CDR3 totals 12 residues. The V end was cut by 3 bases, the J end by 9 bases, with 9 bases between. CDR1 is SGHTA and CDR2 is FQGTGA in the germline V gene. DNA of the CDR3: TGTGCCAGCAGCTTGCTGCAGGGTGAGCAGTTCTTC. Its translation is CASSLLQGEQFF.